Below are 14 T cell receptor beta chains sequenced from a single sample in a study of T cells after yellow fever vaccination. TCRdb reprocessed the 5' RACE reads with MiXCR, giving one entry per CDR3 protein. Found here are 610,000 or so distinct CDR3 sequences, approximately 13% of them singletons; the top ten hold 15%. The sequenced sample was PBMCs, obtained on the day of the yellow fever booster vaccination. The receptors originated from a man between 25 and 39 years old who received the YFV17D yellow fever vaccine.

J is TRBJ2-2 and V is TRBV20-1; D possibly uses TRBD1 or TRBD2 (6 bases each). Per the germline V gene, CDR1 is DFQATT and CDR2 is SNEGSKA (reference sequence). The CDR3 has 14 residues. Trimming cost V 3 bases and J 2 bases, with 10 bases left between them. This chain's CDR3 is CSASGGGNTGELFF. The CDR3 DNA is TGCAGTGCTAGCGGGGGCGGTAACACCGGGGAGCTGTTTTTT.

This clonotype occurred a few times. CDR3 in amino acids: CASSVVGQETQYF. CDR3 DNA sequence: TGTGCCAGCAGCGTAGTGGGCCAAGAGACCCAGTACTTC. This sequence joins TRBV9 and TRBJ2-5, with unresolved D. The germline CDR1 and CDR2 sequences are SGDLS and YYNGEE. The CDR3 is 13 amino acids. V shed 0 bases and J shed 1 base, with 4 bases lying between them.

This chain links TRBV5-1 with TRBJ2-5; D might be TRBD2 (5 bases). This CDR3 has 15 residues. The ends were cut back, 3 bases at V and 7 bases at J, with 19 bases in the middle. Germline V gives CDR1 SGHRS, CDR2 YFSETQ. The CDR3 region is CASSSTLASTGTQYF. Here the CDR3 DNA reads TGCGCCAGCAGCTCCACGCTAGCCTCAACCGGGACCCAGTACTTC.

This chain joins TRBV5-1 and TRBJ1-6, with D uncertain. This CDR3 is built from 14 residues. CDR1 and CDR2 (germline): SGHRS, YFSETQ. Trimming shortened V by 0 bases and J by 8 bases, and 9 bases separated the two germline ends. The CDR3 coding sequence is TGCGCCAGCAGCTTGGAGTCATGGGATTCACCCCTCCACTTT. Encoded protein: CASSLESWDSPLHF.

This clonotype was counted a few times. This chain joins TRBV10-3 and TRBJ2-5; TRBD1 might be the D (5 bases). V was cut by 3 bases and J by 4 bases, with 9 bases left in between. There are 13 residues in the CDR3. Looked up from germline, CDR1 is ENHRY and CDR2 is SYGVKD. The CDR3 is CAISDRAIETQYF. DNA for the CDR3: TGTGCCATCAGTGACAGGGCGATAGAGACCCAGTACTTC.

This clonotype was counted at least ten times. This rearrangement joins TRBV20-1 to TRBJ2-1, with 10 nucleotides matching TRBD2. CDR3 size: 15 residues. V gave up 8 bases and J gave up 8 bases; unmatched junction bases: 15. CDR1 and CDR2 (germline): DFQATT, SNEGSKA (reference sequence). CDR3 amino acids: CSPRGSGRKSDEQFF. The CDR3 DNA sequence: TGCAGTCCGCGGGGTAGCGGGAGGAAAAGCGATGAGCAGTTCTTC.

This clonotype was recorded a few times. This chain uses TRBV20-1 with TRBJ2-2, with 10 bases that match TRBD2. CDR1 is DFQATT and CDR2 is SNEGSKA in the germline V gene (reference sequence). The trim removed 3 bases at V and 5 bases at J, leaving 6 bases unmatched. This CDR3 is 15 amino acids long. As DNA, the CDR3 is TGCAGTGCTAGCCGGACTAGCGGTCTTACCGGGGAGCTGTTTTTT. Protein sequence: CSASRTSGLTGELFF.

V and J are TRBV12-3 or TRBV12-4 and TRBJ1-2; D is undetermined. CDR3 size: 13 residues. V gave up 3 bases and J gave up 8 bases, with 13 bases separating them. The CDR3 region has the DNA TGTGCCAGCAGTTTCCCCCCCCTGGAGGGCTACACCTTC. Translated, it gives CASSFPPLEGYTF.

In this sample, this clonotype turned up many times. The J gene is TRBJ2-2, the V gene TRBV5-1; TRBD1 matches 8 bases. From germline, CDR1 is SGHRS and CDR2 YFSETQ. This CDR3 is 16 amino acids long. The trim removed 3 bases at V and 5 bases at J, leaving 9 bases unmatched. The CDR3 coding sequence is TGCGCCAGCAGCTCAGGACAGGGAGGCTCGACCGGGGAGCTGTTTTTT. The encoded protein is CASSSGQGGSTGELFF.

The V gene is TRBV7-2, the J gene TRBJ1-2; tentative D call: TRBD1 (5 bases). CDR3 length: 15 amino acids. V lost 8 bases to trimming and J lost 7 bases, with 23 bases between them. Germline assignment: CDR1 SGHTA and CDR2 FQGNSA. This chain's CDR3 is CASSWGRRSFFGYTF. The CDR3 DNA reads TGTGCCAGCTCGTGGGGGAGGCGGTCTTTCTTTGGCTACACCTTC. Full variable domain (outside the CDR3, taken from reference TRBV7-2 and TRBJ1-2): GAGVSQSPSNKVTEKGKDVELRCDPISGHTALYWYRQSLGQGLEFLIYFQGNSAPDKSGLPSDRFSAERTGGSVSTLTIQRTQQEDSAVYLCASSWGRRSFFGYTFGSGTRLTVV.

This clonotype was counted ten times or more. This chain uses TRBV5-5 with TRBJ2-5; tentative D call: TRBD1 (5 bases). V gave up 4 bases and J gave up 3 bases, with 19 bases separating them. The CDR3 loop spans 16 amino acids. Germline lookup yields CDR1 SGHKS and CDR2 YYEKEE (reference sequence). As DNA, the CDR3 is TGTGCCAGCAGCGAGACAGTATCCCTGTGGAAAGAGACCCAGTACTTC. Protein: CASSETVSLWKETQYF.

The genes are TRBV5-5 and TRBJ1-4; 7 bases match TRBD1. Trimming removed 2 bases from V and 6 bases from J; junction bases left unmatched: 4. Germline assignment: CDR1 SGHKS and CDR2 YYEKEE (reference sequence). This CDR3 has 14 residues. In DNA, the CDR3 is TGTGCCAGCAGCTTCCGGGACAGTTATGAAAAACTGTTTTTT. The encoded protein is CASSFRDSYEKLFF.

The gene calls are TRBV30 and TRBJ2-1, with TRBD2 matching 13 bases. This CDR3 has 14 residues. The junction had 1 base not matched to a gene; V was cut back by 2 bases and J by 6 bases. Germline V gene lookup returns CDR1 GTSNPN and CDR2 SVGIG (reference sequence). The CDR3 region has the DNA TGTGCCTGGAGTTGGACTAGCGGGAGCAATGAGCAGTTCTTC. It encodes CAWSWTSGSNEQFF.

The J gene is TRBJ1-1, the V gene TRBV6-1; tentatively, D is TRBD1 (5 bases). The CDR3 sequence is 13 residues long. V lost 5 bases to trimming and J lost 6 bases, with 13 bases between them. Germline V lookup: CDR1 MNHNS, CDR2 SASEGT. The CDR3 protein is CASSRSGIAEAFF. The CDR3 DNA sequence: TGTGCCAGCAGTCGGTCAGGGATCGCTGAAGCTTTCTTT.